Following are 32 T cell receptor beta chains from one sample sequenced in a study of Graves' ophthalmopathy and Graves' hyperthyroidism. Amplifying from RNA transcripts, the study obtained TCR beta CDR3 regions. An opening RT-PCR round employed HTBI primers and preceded a second-round multiplex PCR. TCRdb independently ran MiXCR on the multiplex PCR reads; one entry per CDR3 protein. Seen here are roughly 170,000 distinct CDR3 sequences, 30% to 45% observed once, and the top ten hold 7.5% to 10%. The sequenced material came from peripheral blood. These TCRs come from a man aged 25 to 45 with Graves' ophthalmopathy.

This clonotype is judged medium-sized. The chain employs TRBV27 and TRBJ2-7; 7 bases match TRBD2. CDR1 is MNHEY and CDR2 is SMNVEV in the germline V gene (reference sequence). Trimming cost V 6 bases and J 5 bases; bases outside gene matches: 10. The CDR3 contains 14 residues. CDR3 DNA sequence: TGTGCCAGCAGCTTTGCGGGAGCGAGCCACGAGCAGTACTTC. Translated, it gives CASSFAGASHEQYF.

Ten or more counts support this clonotype. V and J are TRBV28 and TRBJ1-5, with D tentatively TRBD1 (6 bases). The CDR3 length is 13 residues. Deletions cut 8 bases from V and 6 bases from J, with 14 bases between. The germline V gene encodes CDR1 MDHEN and CDR2 SYDVKM. This CDR3 reads CASSWRGIQPQHF. Written as DNA, the CDR3 is TGTGCCAGCTCATGGAGGGGGATTCAGCCCCAGCATTTT.

The CDR3 is CSAREVSDPYEQYF. CDR3 in DNA: TGCAGTGCTAGAGAAGTGAGCGACCCCTACGAGCAGTACTTC. This chain links TRBV20-1 with TRBJ2-7; the D is unclear. Trimming shortened V by 0 bases and J by 2 bases, and 11 bases separated the two germline ends. In germline, CDR1 is DFQATT, CDR2 SNEGSKA (reference sequence). The CDR3 runs to 14 residues.

This clonotype was counted a few times. The chain is built from TRBV12-3 or TRBV12-4 and TRBJ1-1; D call uncertain. Trimming stripped 3 bases from V and 1 base from J, with 9 bases between. CDR3 length: 14 amino acids. The CDR3 nucleotides are TGTGCCAGCAGTTTCCGTAGAGCGAACACTGAAGCTTTCTTT. Residues: CASSFRRANTEAFF.

This chain joins TRBV6-2 or TRBV6-3 and TRBJ1-1; TRBD1 is a possible D gene (5 bases). Trimming took off 8 bases at V and 1 base at J, with 14 bases between the two ends. The germline V gene has CDR1 MNHEY and CDR2 SVGEGT. CDR3 size: 14 residues. CDR3 in amino acids: CASLPGAGNTEAFF. Written as DNA, the CDR3 is TGTGCCAGCCTCCCTGGGGCGGGGAACACTGAAGCTTTCTTT.

This chain links TRBV6-2 or TRBV6-3 with TRBJ2-7; 11 bases are a match to TRBD2. J lost 7 bases, V lost 6 bases, and 17 bases had no gene match. The length of the CDR3 is 17 residues. The germline V gene has CDR1 MNHEY and CDR2 SVGEGT. Here the CDR3 DNA reads TGTGCCAGCAGCTTAGCGAGAGGTAGCGGGAGGGCCCGGGAGCAGTACTTC. Translated, it gives CASSLARGSGRAREQYF.

This clonotype was counted many times. V is TRBV7-2 and J is TRBJ1-2; 7 nucleotides match TRBD1. Germline V lookup: CDR1 SGHTA, CDR2 FQGNSA. This CDR3 is 14 amino acids long. V lost 4 bases and J lost 7; bases outside the gene matches: 9. The CDR3 loop reads CASSSAAGGRGYTF. CDR3 in DNA: TGTGCCAGCAGCTCGGCGGCAGGGGGTCGTGGCTACACCTTC.

This clonotype was picked up many times. The chain has TRBV7-3 and TRBJ1-1; TRBD1 matches at 9 bases. CDR3 length: 14 residues. The germline gives CDR1 SGHTA, CDR2 FQGTGA. Germline trimming cut 5 bases from V and 1 base from J; bases unmatched to any gene: 2. The CDR3 DNA reads TGTGCCAGCAGCGTGACAGGGGGGAACACTGAAGCTTTCTTT. It encodes CASSVTGGNTEAFF.

This clonotype was picked up many times. V and J are TRBV12-3 or TRBV12-4 and TRBJ2-2; 7 bases align to TRBD1. The CDR3 has 15 residues. V dropped 3 bases and J dropped 6; count of bases not matched to a gene: 7. The CDR3 sequence is CASSFGDSSPGELFF. In nucleotides, the CDR3 is TGTGCCAGCAGTTTTGGGGACAGCTCACCCGGGGAGCTGTTTTTT.

In this sample, this clonotype is medium-sized. V and J are TRBV6-1 and TRBJ2-5; D perhaps matches TRBD1 (5 bases). This CDR3 spans 17 amino acids. V dropped 1 base and J dropped 0 bases, with 15 bases sitting between them. The germline V gene encodes CDR1 MNHNS and CDR2 SASEGT. In nucleotides, the CDR3 is TGTGCCAGCAGTGAAGACCCCCCAGGGTCGTACCAAGAGACCCAGTACTTC. Translation gives CASSEDPPGSYQETQYF.

This clonotype was seen ten or more times. The chain joins TRBV20-1 to TRBJ1-5; D gene unclear. Germline CDR1 DFQATT, CDR2 SNEGSKA (reference sequence). The germline V and J ends were trimmed by 1 base and 10 bases, with 11 bases remaining between them. The CDR3 totals 12 residues. CDR3 nucleotides: TGCAGTGCTAGAGCCGGTTCCTCACCCCAGCATTTT. Protein product: CSARAGSSPQHF.

This clonotype was counted many times. This chain uses TRBV2 with TRBJ2-2; D gene ambiguous. Trimming took 1 base from V and 7 from J, leaving 4 bases between them. This CDR3 spans 12 amino acids. The germline V gene encodes CDR1 SNHLY and CDR2 FYNNEI. The CDR3 reads CASSEGDGELFF. Here the CDR3 DNA reads TGTGCCAGCAGTGAAGGGGACGGGGAGCTGTTTTTT. The whole variable domain, filled in from reference TRBV2 and TRBJ2-2, reads EPEVTQTPSHQVTQMGQEVILRCVPISNHLYFYWYRQILGQKVEFLVSFYNNEISEKSEIFDDQFSVERPDGSNFTLKIRSTKLEDSAMYFCASSEGDGELFFGEGSRLTVL.

This clonotype has a count of ten or more. The chain carries TRBV28 and TRBJ2-7; tentatively, D is TRBD1 or TRBD2 (5 bases each). Germline V gives CDR1 MDHEN, CDR2 SYDVKM. CDR3 length: 16 amino acids. V gave up 6 bases and J gave up 4 bases, with 22 bases separating them. CDR3 in amino acids: CASSLYASWGKYEQYF. CDR3 in DNA: TGTGCCAGCAGCCTCTACGCGTCGTGGGGGAAGTACGAGCAGTACTTC.

J is TRBJ1-5 and V is TRBV4-1; perhaps TRBD1 as D (6 bases). CDR3 length: 16 amino acids. V was pared by 1 base and J by 7 bases, with 17 bases between. Per the germline V gene, CDR1 is MGHRA and CDR2 is YSYEKL. The CDR3 bases are TGCGCCAGCAGCCAAGGACAACAGGGTCGAGGGCAGCCCCAGCATTTT. It is translated as CASSQGQQGRGQPQHF.

In this sample, this clonotype turned up many times. The rearrangement uses TRBV11-3 and TRBJ2-2; no definite D call. In germline, CDR1 is SGHNT, CDR2 YENEEA. The V and J ends lost 5 bases and 4 bases respectively, with 8 bases between them. The CDR3 is 13 amino acids. The CDR3 reads CASSPKSTGELFF. CDR3 DNA sequence: TGTGCCAGCAGCCCTAAGAGCACCGGGGAGCTGTTTTTT.

This clonotype was recorded many times. The gene calls are TRBV6-4 and TRBJ2-2; D remains ambiguous. Trimming removed 6 bases from V and 7 bases from J, with 30 bases in between. CDR1 is MRHNA, CDR2 SNTAGT, per germline. CDR3 length equals 19 residues. The CDR3 DNA reads TGTGCCAGCAGACCTGTGGGGTATGGCCCCTCCCTGGATAGCGGGGAGCTGTTTTTT. Its translation is CASRPVGYGPSLDSGELFF.

The chain couples TRBV30 to TRBJ1-1, with D uncertain. Germline V lookup: CDR1 GTSNPN, CDR2 SVGIG (reference sequence). Trimming took off 7 bases at V and 0 bases at J, with 9 bases between the two ends. The CDR3 is made up of 12 amino acids. CDR3: CASFFVNTEAFF. DNA for the CDR3: TGTGCCTCTTTTTTCGTGAACACTGAAGCTTTCTTT.

This clonotype is a singleton in its sample. The chain has TRBV19 and TRBJ1-2; D not certain. Looked up from germline, CDR1 is LNHDA and CDR2 is SQIVND (reference sequence). The CDR3 spans 15 residues. V was trimmed by 1 base and J by 0 bases, leaving 9 bases between them. The CDR3 coding sequence is TGTGCCAGTAGTATAGGAGTCCGTCCTAACTATGGCTACACCTTC. It yields the protein CASSIGVRPNYGYTF.

This clonotype was detected ten times or more. The chain combines TRBV7-2 with TRBJ1-1; D remains unclear. Trimming pared 7 bases from V and 4 bases from J, leaving 13 bases between. In germline, CDR1 is SGHTA, CDR2 FQGNSA. The CDR3 has 13 residues. CDR3 coding DNA: TGTGCCAGCACCCCGGACGTAGGCACTGAAGCTTTCTTT. Translation: CASTPDVGTEAFF. Supplemented by reference TRBV7-2 and TRBJ1-1, the full variable domain reads GAGVSQSPSNKVTEKGKDVELRCDPISGHTALYWYRQSLGQGLEFLIYFQGNSAPDKSGLPSDRFSAERTGGSVSTLTIQRTQQEDSAVYLCASTPDVGTEAFFGQGTRLTVV.

The rearrangement joins TRBV12-5 to TRBJ2-7; no firm D call. With 1 base removed from V and 7 bases from J, the gap between germline ends came to 8 bases. This CDR3 comprises 12 residues. The germline CDR1 and CDR2 sequences are LGHNT and FRNRAP. CDR3 sequence reads: CASGLGPGEQYF. The CDR3 DNA reads as TGTGCTAGTGGTTTGGGACCTGGAGAGCAGTACTTC.

There are a few counts of this clonotype. DNA of the CDR3: TGCAGTGCTAGAGTACGGGAGTTAGGGAGGGGGACCCAGTACTTC. It is translated as CSARVRELGRGTQYF. The chain has TRBV20-1 and TRBJ2-5; 7 bases map to TRBD2. The J segment lost 7 bases and the V segment lost 1 base, leaving 12 bases of the junction unmatched. CDR3 length: 15 residues. Germline-derived CDR1 and CDR2 are DFQATT and SNEGSKA (reference sequence).

The rearrangement links TRBV12-3 or TRBV12-4 to TRBJ2-7; 9 positions match TRBD2. The V segment lost 4 bases and the J segment 2 bases; nucleotides outside the gene matches: 3. The CDR3 extends over 14 amino acids. CDR3 region: CASSSSGVAYEQYF. CDR3 coding DNA: TGTGCCAGCAGTTCTAGCGGGGTTGCCTACGAGCAGTACTTC.

In this sample, this clonotype turned up many times. The chain carries TRBV28 and TRBJ2-5, with D possibly TRBD2 on 5 matching bases. Germline V gene lookup returns CDR1 MDHEN and CDR2 SYDVKM. The CDR3 loop spans 13 amino acids. The V gene lost 2 bases and the J gene lost 7 bases, with 11 bases spanning the gap. The DNA of the CDR3 is TGTGCCAGCAGTTTAACGGCCAGCGGGACCCAGTACTTC. Translation gives CASSLTASGTQYF.

The chain is built from TRBV6-5 and TRBJ2-5, with 11 nucleotides matching TRBD2. The CDR3 extends over 16 amino acids. Per the germline V gene, CDR1 is MNHEY and CDR2 is SVGAGI. V lost 4 bases, J lost 2 bases, and 6 bases stayed unmatched. CDR3 in DNA: TGTGCCAGCAGTTCAGGGACTAGCGGTGGTCAAGAGACCCAGTACTTC. This translates into CASSSGTSGGQETQYF.

This clonotype appeared once. The chain has TRBV10-1 and TRBJ2-7; 9 bases map to TRBD2. The junction had 5 bases not matched to a gene; V was cut back by 3 bases and J by 2 bases. Germline V gene sequence: CDR1 WNHNN, CDR2 SYGVQD (reference sequence). The CDR3 consists of 15 residues. CDR3: CASSEMREGPYEQYF. Written as DNA, the CDR3 is TGCGCCAGCAGTGAAATGCGGGAGGGCCCCTACGAGCAGTACTTC.

This clonotype showed up many times. V gene TRBV7-2 combines with J gene TRBJ2-7; no definite D call. Germline assignment: CDR1 SGHTA and CDR2 FQGNSA. The germline V and J ends were trimmed by 1 base and 2 bases, with 9 bases remaining between them. There are 14 residues in the CDR3. In nucleotides, the CDR3 is TGTGCCAGCAGCTTAGGGCGTCAGACCTACGAGCAGTACTTC. Encoded protein: CASSLGRQTYEQYF.

The V call is TRBV20-1, the J call TRBJ1-5; no definite D call. The CDR3 loop spans 15 amino acids. V lost 0 bases and J lost 2, with 11 bases in between. CDR1 and CDR2 (germline): DFQATT, SNEGSKA (reference sequence). The CDR3 region has the DNA TGCAGTGCTAGAGACCACAGATCTGGCAATCAGCCCCAGCATTTT. This gives the protein CSARDHRSGNQPQHF.

The J gene is TRBJ1-1, the V gene TRBV7-9; perhaps TRBD1 as D (5 bases). The germline CDR1 and CDR2 sequences are SEHNR and FQNEAQ (reference sequence). Trimming stripped 2 bases from V and 5 bases from J, with 12 bases between. This CDR3 spans 14 amino acids. The DNA of the CDR3 is TGTGCCAGCAGCTTAATGGGGGGGGATACTGAAGCTTTCTTT. This sequence encodes CASSLMGGDTEAFF.

This clonotype occurred many times. The J gene is TRBJ1-2, the V gene TRBV19, with TRBD1 identical over 11 bases. The CDR3 contains 16 residues. CDR1 is LNHDA, CDR2 SQIVND, per germline (reference sequence). After removal of 5 bases from V and 4 bases from J, the junction contained 9 bases not matched to a gene. CDR3 DNA: TGTGCCAGTAGTGGTCGGACAGGGGGCGCGGGCTATGGCTACACCTTC. This translates into CASSGRTGGAGYGYTF. The full variable domain, rest sourced from reference TRBV19 and TRBJ1-2, is DGGITQSPKYLFRKEGQNVTLSCEQNLNHDAMYWYRQDPGQGLRLIYYSQIVNDFQKGDIAEGYSVSREKKESFPLTVTSAQKNPTAFYLCASSGRTGGAGYGYTFGSGTRLTVV.

This chain connects TRBV19 to TRBJ1-1; D possibly corresponds to TRBD1 (5 bases). Germline CDR1 reads LNHDA; CDR2 reads SQIVND (reference sequence). The CDR3 runs 13 residues. Trimming shortened V by 3 bases and J by 3 bases, and 8 bases separated the two germline ends. CDR3 sequence (DNA): TGTGCCAGTAGTATTTCGGGGGACACTGAAGCTTTCTTT. Protein sequence: CASSISGDTEAFF. Looking up the rest from reference TRBV19 and TRBJ1-1 gives the full variable domain: DGGITQSPKYLFRKEGQNVTLSCEQNLNHDAMYWYRQDPGQGLRLIYYSQIVNDFQKGDIAEGYSVSREKKESFPLTVTSAQKNPTAFYLCASSISGDTEAFFGQGTRLTVV.

The rearrangement uses TRBV27 and TRBJ2-7, with TRBD2 matching over 8 bases. There are 17 residues in the CDR3. Germline CDR1 is MNHEY and CDR2 is SMNVEV (reference sequence). V shed 10 bases and J 7 bases; nucleotides not matched to a gene: 24. The CDR3 sequence is CATGLRTVAGSLREQYF. CDR3 in DNA: TGTGCCACCGGCCTTAGGACAGTAGCGGGGAGCCTCAGGGAGCAGTACTTC.

This clonotype showed up just a few times. This sequence joins TRBV6-1 and TRBJ1-2, with D unclear. V was trimmed by 1 base and J by 8 bases, leaving 8 bases between them. This CDR3 is 12 amino acids long. The germline V gene has CDR1 MNHNS and CDR2 SASEGT. CDR3 nucleotide sequence: TGTGCCAGCAGTGAAGGGATGAGGGGCTACACCTTC. Its protein is CASSEGMRGYTF.